This is a list of T cell receptor beta chains from one sample in a study of blood T cell repertoires in COVID-19. Sequencing used immunoSEQ multiplex PCR; TCRdb keeps in-frame clones, though not all of them. The table records under 300,000 clones, over 75% of them present only once. Source material: peripheral blood. Receptors originate from a young woman with acute or convalescent COVID-19. Each CDR3 is given with its conserved first and last residue. D genes are given only for firm matches.

-	TRBV13	14	TRBJ1-3	CASSLGGLGNTIYF
-	TRBV30	16	TRBJ2-3	CAWSLGTRMSTDTQYF
TRBD1	TRBV7-2	15	TRBJ2-2	CASRFRQGNTGELFF
-	TRBV29-1	12	TRBJ2-7	CSVETRIYEQYF
-	TRBV21-1	18	TRBJ1-2	CASSKARCQVRGNYGYTF
TRBD2	TRBV9	15	TRBJ2-7	CASSAGLAGVHEQYF
-	TRBV3-1/TRBV3-2	14	TRBJ1-6	CASSQDDIASPLHF
-	TRBV7-9	15	TRBJ1-1	CASSLDGGASTEAFF
-	TRBV5-1	15	TRBJ2-7	CASSLDGASSYEQYF
TRBD1	TRBV9	15	TRBJ1-6	CASSVRDSRNSPLHF
-	TRBV6-6	12	TRBJ1-6	CASSPPGSPLHF
TRBD2	TRBV14	15	TRBJ2-3	CASSEGLAGPDTQYF
-	TRBV7-2	14	TRBJ2-7	CASSSSRSSYEQYF
-	TRBV5-1	13	TRBJ2-7	CASSSQVDYEQYF
-	TRBV10-3	13	TRBJ1-5	CATNPGGNQPQHF
TRBD1	TRBV5-8	14	TRBJ2-7	CASSLGQGLREQYF
-	TRBV5-8	16	TRBJ1-5	CASSLDSGVRNQPQHF
TRBD1	TRBV19	20	TRBJ1-4	CATQPPRDRNNLATNEKLFF
TRBD1	TRBV7-9	15	TRBJ1-1	CASSKFGTGNTEAFF
TRBD1	TRBV19	17	TRBJ1-3	CASTTTGGIISGNTIYF
-	TRBV10-1	12	TRBJ2-5	CASSPGRETQYF
-	TRBV4-1	15	TRBJ1-5	CASSQVRAFNQPQHF
-	TRBV9	16	TRBJ2-1	CASSVAESAIYNEQFF
-	TRBV9	15	TRBJ2-3	CASSVGRTPTDTQYF
-	TRBV7-8	15	TRBJ2-7	CASSLVRLGLIEQYF
-	TRBV7-2	14	TRBJ1-1	CASSPQTGITEAFF
-	TRBV5-4	15	TRBJ2-1	CASSLGLASYNEQFF
-	TRBV6-2/TRBV6-3	14	TRBJ2-7	CASSYWGSRAEQYF
TRBD1	TRBV7-6	18	TRBJ2-5	CASSLGQITGGAGETQYF
TRBD2	TRBV6-5	13	TRBJ2-1	CASHPGLPNEQFF
-	TRBV12-3/TRBV12-4	13	TRBJ2-1	CASSPGGLNEQFF
-	TRBV28	15	TRBJ2-1	CASSFQGGSYNEQFF
-	TRBV28	14	TRBJ1-5	CASSWAGFNQPQHF
TRBD1	TRBV19	14	TRBJ2-5	CASSPGQGKETQYF
-	TRBV13	14	TRBJ2-7	CASSPRRETYEQYF
TRBD1	TRBV27	14	TRBJ1-2	CASSLDRANYGYTF
TRBD2	TRBV5-1	16	TRBJ2-1	CASNNQLAGGDNEQFF
-	TRBV4-3	15	TRBJ2-3	CASSQEQRGTDTQYF
-	TRBV6-4	15	TRBJ2-1	CASSPKLPVPNEQFF
TRBD2	TRBV7-2	16	TRBJ2-4	CASSYGLAGVGNIQYF
TRBD2	TRBV5-4	14	TRBJ2-1	CASSVGLADNEQFF